Following are 13 T cell receptor beta chains from one sample sequenced in a study of response to subunit inactivated influenza vaccine. TCRdb reprocessed the RT-PCR reads via MiXCR and lists one record per CDR3 protein. The sample lists around 520,000 distinct CDR3 sequences; 12% were seen once. This sample comprised PBMCs from blood, obtained on the day of vaccination. These receptors were obtained from a man aged 50-59 years who received an inactivated influenza vaccine.

This clonotype was observed a few times. The chain is built from TRBV6-2 or TRBV6-3 and TRBJ1-1; no clear D gene. Trimming removed 1 base at V and 8 bases at J, with 8 bases between. Germline loops: CDR1 MNHEY, CDR2 SVGEGT. The CDR3 spans 12 residues. The CDR3 loop reads CASSYYPVEAFF. The CDR3 DNA reads as TGTGCCAGCAGTTACTATCCTGTAGAAGCTTTCTTT.

The chain has TRBV3-1 and TRBJ1-1; D gene ambiguous. The germline V and J ends were trimmed by 4 bases and 5 bases, with 23 bases remaining between them. The CDR3 spans 17 residues. Per the germline V gene, CDR1 is LGHDT and CDR2 is YNNKEL (reference sequence). The CDR3 spells CASSPTPSAGGWTEAFF. The CDR3, as DNA: TGTGCCAGCAGCCCCACCCCATCGGCAGGAGGGTGGACTGAAGCTTTCTTT. The full variable domain, completed using reference TRBV3-1 and TRBJ1-1, is DTAVSQTPKYLVTQMGNDKSIKCEQNLGHDTMYWYKQDSKKFLKIMFSYNNKELIINETVPNRFSPKSPDKAHLNLHINSLELGDSAVYFCASSPTPSAGGWTEAFFGQGTRLTVV.

This clonotype was counted a few times. The gene calls are TRBV12-3 or TRBV12-4 and TRBJ1-5; TRBD1 is a possible D gene (6 bases). The CDR3 has 15 residues. V was pared by 6 bases and J by 2 bases, with 14 bases between. Here the CDR3 reads CASSIGEGGNQPQHF. In DNA form, the CDR3 reads TGTGCCAGCAGCATCGGGGAGGGGGGCAATCAGCCCCAGCATTTT.

The chain links TRBV20-1 to TRBJ2-1; maybe TRBD2 (5 bases). Deletions cut 7 bases from V and 3 bases from J, with 13 bases between. Germline CDR1 and CDR2: DFQATT and SNEGSKA (reference sequence). This CDR3 region has 13 residues. The CDR3 DNA is TGCAGTGGAGGGCCCCCGGGCTACAATGAGCAGTTCTTC. Translation gives CSGGPPGYNEQFF.

This clonotype was found a few times. The V and J genes are TRBV6-2 or TRBV6-3 and TRBJ1-1; 7 positions match TRBD1. The V segment lost 5 bases and the J segment 1 base; nucleotides outside the gene matches: 7. Germline-derived CDR1 and CDR2 are MNHEY and SVGEGT. The CDR3 is 15 residues long. The CDR3 bases are TGTGCCAGCAGTAAGCGACAGGGAGAGAACACTGAAGCTTTCTTT. Its protein is CASSKRQGENTEAFF.

The chain links TRBV2 to TRBJ2-5, with 7 bases matching TRBD1. Germline lookup yields CDR1 SNHLY and CDR2 FYNNEI. The V segment lost 8 bases and the J segment 5 bases; nucleotides outside the gene matches: 11. The CDR3 runs 14 residues. This CDR3 reads CASARQGARETQYF. The CDR3 region has the DNA TGTGCCAGCGCTAGACAGGGTGCCAGGGAGACCCAGTACTTC. The full variable domain, with the rest looked up from reference TRBV2 and TRBJ2-5, is EPEVTQTPSHQVTQMGQEVILRCVPISNHLYFYWYRQILGQKVEFLVSFYNNEISEKSEIFDDQFSVERPDGSNFTLKIRSTKLEDSAMYFCASARQGARETQYFGPGTRLLVL.

This chain connects TRBV5-6 to TRBJ2-2; 9 nucleotides match TRBD1. V was pared by 3 bases and J by 4 bases, with 16 bases of the junction left unmatched. Germline V gene data show CDR1 as SGHDT and CDR2 as YYEEEE. The CDR3 runs to 19 residues. CDR3 nucleotides: TGTGCCAGCAGCTCCCCGGGACAGGGCTACGAGGGGGTCACCGGGGAGCTGTTTTTT. Its protein is CASSSPGQGYEGVTGELFF.

This clonotype came up a few times. This chain connects TRBV12-3 or TRBV12-4 to TRBJ2-1; 9 bases line up with TRBD2. The trim removed 6 bases at V and 4 bases at J, leaving 13 bases unmatched. This CDR3 region has 17 residues. CDR3 region: CASRPHRVAGVYNEQFF. In nucleotides, the CDR3 is TGTGCCAGCAGACCCCACAGGGTAGCGGGAGTATACAATGAGCAGTTCTTC.

This clonotype has just a few counts. This sequence joins TRBV20-1 and TRBJ1-6, with 7 bases identical to TRBD1. J gave up 9 bases and V 4 bases, and 9 bases lay outside the gene matches. Germline V gene data show CDR1 as DFQATT and CDR2 as SNEGSKA (reference sequence). The CDR3 totals 14 residues. This CDR3 reads CSATPGTVTSPLHF. The CDR3 nucleotides are TGCAGTGCTACCCCCGGGACAGTGACTTCACCCCTCCACTTT.

This chain uses TRBV5-5 with TRBJ2-2; possible D gene TRBD1, 5 bases. Germline-derived CDR1 and CDR2 are SGHKS and YYEKEE (reference sequence). CDR3 length equals 13 residues. Trimming removed 0 bases at V and 7 bases at J, with 7 bases between. The CDR3 DNA reads as TGTGCCAGCAGCTTGGTGGGGCGCGGGGAGCTGTTTTTT. Its protein is CASSLVGRGELFF.

The CDR3 DNA is TGCAGTGCTTCTCCCCGGGTGACTAATCTAGAGACCCAGTACTTC. Translated: CSASPRVTNLETQYF. The genes are TRBV20-1 and TRBJ2-5, with D tentatively TRBD2 (5 bases). From germline, CDR1 is DFQATT and CDR2 SNEGSKA (reference sequence). V lost 5 bases and J lost 4, with 20 bases in between. The CDR3 extends over 15 amino acids.

The genes are TRBV15 and TRBJ2-3; 8 bases line up with TRBD1. Germline V CDR1 and CDR2: LNHNV, YYDKDF (reference sequence). The CDR3 runs 15 residues. V shed 4 bases, J shed 1 base, and the junction held 4 bases outside the gene matches. CDR3 protein: CATSIATGGTDTQYF. CDR3 bases: TGTGCCACCAGCATAGCGACAGGGGGCACAGATACGCAGTATTTT.

In its sample, this clonotype was seen a few times. This rearrangement joins TRBV20-1 to TRBJ2-7; 8 nucleotides line up with TRBD1. This CDR3 is built from 15 residues. V lost 3 bases and J lost 5; bases outside the gene matches: 12. Germline lookup yields CDR1 DFQATT and CDR2 SNEGSKA (reference sequence). Here the CDR3 DNA reads TGCAGTGCTAGTGTCCCCTCAGGGGGCCTCGACGAGCAGTACTTC. It translates to CSASVPSGGLDEQYF.